This is a list of T cell receptor beta chains from one sample in a study of shared clonotypes between healthy human individuals. Data came from immunoSEQ multiplex PCR; TCRdb stores just in-frame clones and leaves some out. The table lists under 850,000 clones, 55% to 80% of them singletons, with less than 2% in the top ten. Sequenced: memory CD4+ T cells sorted from blood. These receptors originate from a woman younger than 45 in good health. CDR3s include the opening cysteine and the closing phenylalanine or tryptophan. Fields, in order: V gene, J gene, clone size, D gene, CDR3 DNA, CDR3 protein. A D gene is named only where the DNA matches it firmly. Clone size is given for some rows only: seen once, a few or many times, or a class if the clone is expanded.

TRBV5-4	TRBJ2-7	-	TRBD2	TGTGCCAGCAGTTTCCTAGCGGGAGGGCGGTCCTACGAGCAGTACTTC	CASSFLAGGRSYEQYF
TRBV11-2	TRBJ2-5	-	-	TGTGCCAGCAGCTCCCCCAGGGGACGTGAGACCCAGTACTTC	CASSSPRGRETQYF
TRBV5-1	TRBJ2-7	-	TRBD1	TGCGCCAGCAGCTTGGGCCCGGGACAGTCCTACGAGCAGTACTTC	CASSLGPGQSYEQYF
TRBV10-2	TRBJ1-1	-	-	TGCGCCAGCAGTGAGGCGGTGGGCACTGAAGCTTTCTTT	CASSEAVGTEAFF
TRBV7-2	TRBJ2-5	-	-	TGTGCCAGCAGCTTATTCGGGACCCAGTACTTC	CASSLFGTQYF
TRBV7-8	TRBJ2-7	few	-	TGTGCCAGCAGCTGGTCTGCTAAATCCGAGCAGTACTTC	CASSWSAKSEQYF
TRBV9	TRBJ2-2	-	-	TGTGCCAGCAGCGTACTCGCCTACGTGGATACCGGGGAGCTGTTTTTT	CASSVLAYVDTGELFF
TRBV2	TRBJ1-1	-	-	TGTGCCAGCAGTGCAAGGCAGATAAACACTGAAGCTTTCTTT	CASSARQINTEAFF
TRBV23-1	TRBJ1-5	few	TRBD1	TGCGCCAGCAGTCAATCGAGAACAGGGGAGGAACAGCCCCAGCATTTT	CASSQSRTGEEQPQHF
TRBV5-1	TRBJ2-5	-	-	TGCGCCACCGCTATGGGGGGAGGTTCCAAAGAGACCCAGTACTTC	CATAMGGGSKETQYF
TRBV2	TRBJ2-6	few	-	TGTGCCAGCAGTGGCCGGTCTGGGGCCAACGTCCTGACTTTC	CASSGRSGANVLTF
TRBV5-4	TRBJ2-7	-	TRBD1	TGTGCCAGCAGCTTGGGGGACAGGGGGCAGAAGGTCTACGAGCAGTACTTC	CASSLGDRGQKVYEQYF
TRBV10-3	TRBJ2-4	-	-	TGTGCCATCAGCGGGGATGCAACTGCTAACATTCAGTACTTC	CAISGDATANIQYF
TRBV27	TRBJ1-4	-	-	TGTGCCAGCAGGAGACTAAGGGGGGGTGAAAAACTGTTTTTT	CASRRLRGGEKLFF